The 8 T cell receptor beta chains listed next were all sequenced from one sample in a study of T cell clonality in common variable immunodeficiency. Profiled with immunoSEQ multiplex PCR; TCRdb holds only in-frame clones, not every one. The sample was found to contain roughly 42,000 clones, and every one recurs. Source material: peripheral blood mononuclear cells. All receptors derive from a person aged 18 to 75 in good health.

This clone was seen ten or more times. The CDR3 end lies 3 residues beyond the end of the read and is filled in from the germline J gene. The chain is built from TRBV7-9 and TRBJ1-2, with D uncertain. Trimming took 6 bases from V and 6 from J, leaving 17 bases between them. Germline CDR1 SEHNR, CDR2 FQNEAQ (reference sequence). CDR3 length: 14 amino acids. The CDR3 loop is CASSSTGSGDGYTF. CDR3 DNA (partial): TGTGCCAGCAGTTCCACCGGGTCCGGAGATGGC.

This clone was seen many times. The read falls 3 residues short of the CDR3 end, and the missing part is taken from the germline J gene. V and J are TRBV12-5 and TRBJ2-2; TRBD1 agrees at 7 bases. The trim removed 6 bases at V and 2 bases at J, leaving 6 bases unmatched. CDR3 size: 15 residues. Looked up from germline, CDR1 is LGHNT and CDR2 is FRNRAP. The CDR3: CASGPGQPNTGELFF. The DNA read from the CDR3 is TGTGCTAGTGGCCCGGGACAGCCCAACACCGGGGAG.

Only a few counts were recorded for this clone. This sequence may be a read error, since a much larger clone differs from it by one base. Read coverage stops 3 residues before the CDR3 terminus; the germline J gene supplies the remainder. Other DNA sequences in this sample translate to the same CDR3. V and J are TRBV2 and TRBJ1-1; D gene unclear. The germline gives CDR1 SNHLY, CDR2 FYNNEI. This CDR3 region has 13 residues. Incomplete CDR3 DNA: TGCGCCTCACAGAGCTTCATGAACACTGAA. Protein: CASQSFMNTE. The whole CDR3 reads CASQSFMNTEAFF. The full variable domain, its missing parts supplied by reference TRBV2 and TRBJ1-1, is EPEVTQTPSHQVTQMGQEVILRCVPISNHLYFYWYRQILGQKVEFLVSFYNNEISEKSEIFDDQFSVERPDGSNFTLKIRSTKLEDSAMYFCASQSFMNTEAFFGQGTRLTVV.

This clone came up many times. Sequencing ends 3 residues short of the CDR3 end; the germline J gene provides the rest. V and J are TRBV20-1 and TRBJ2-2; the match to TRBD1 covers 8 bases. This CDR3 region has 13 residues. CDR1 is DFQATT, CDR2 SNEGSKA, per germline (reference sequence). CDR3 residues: CSARETGVEKLFF. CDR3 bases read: TGCAGTGCTAGAGAGACAGGGGTTGAAAAG.

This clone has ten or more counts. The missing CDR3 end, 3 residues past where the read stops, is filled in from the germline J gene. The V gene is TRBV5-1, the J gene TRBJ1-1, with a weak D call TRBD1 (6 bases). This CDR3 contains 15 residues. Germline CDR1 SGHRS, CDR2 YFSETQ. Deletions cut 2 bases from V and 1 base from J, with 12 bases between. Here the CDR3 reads CASSFQTGSNTEAFF. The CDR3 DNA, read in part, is TGCGCCAGCAGCTTCCAGACAGGTTCGAACACTGAA.

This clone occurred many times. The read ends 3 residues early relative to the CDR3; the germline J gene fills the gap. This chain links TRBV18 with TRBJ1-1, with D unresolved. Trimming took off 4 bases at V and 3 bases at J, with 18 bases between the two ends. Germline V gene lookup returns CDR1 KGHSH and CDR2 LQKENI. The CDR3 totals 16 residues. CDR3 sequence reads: CASSRPAILDYTEAFF. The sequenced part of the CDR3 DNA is TGTGCCAGCTCACGACCGGCGATCCTGGACTACACTGAA.

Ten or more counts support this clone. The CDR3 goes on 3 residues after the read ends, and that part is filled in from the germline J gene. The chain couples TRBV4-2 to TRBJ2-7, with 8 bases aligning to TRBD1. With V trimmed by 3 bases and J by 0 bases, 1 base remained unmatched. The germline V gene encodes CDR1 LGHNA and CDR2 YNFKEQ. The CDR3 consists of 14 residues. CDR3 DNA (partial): TGTGCCAGCAGCCACGGGACAGGCTCCTACGAG. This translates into CASSHGTGSYE. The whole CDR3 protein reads CASSHGTGSYEQYF.

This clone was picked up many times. CDR3 DNA, as far as it was read: TGTGCCAGCAGCTTAACGATAGCGAACACCGGGGAG. Its translation: CASSLTIANTGE. The CDR3 reads in full as CASSLTIANTGELFF. The chain recombines TRBV7-3 with TRBJ2-2; D not certain. The CDR3 end is not reached by the read, which stops 3 residues before it; the germline J gene fills it in. V was pared by 0 bases and J by 0 bases, with 5 bases between. The CDR3 consists of 15 residues. The germline V gene has CDR1 SGHTA and CDR2 FQGTGA. The whole variable domain, filled in from reference TRBV7-3 and TRBJ2-2, reads GAGVSQTPSNKVTEKGKYVELRCDPISGHTALYWYRQSLGQGPEFLIYFQGTGAADDSGLPNDRFFAVRPEGSVSTLKIQRTERGDSAVYLCASSLTIANTGELFFGEGSRLTVL.